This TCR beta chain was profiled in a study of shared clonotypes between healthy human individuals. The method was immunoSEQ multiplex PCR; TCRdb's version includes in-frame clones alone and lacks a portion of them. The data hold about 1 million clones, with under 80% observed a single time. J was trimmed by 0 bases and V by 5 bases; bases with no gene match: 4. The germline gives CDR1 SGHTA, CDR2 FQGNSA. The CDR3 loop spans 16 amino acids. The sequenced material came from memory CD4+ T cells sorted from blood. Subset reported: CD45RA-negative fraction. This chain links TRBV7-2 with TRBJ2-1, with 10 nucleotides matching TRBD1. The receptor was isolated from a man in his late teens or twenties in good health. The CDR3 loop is CASSTRQGASYNEQFF. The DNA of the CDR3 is TGTGCCAGCAGCACCCGACAGGGGGCCTCCTACAATGAGCAGTTCTTC.